The rows below give T cell receptor beta chains drawn from one sample of a study of patients and donors after allogeneic stem cell transplantation. MiXCR, applied by TCRdb to the RT-PCR reads, yields one record per CDR3 protein. The data contain about a million distinct CDR3 sequences, 15% to 20% of them singletons. Material for sequencing was blood, either unsorted or a sorted T cell fraction (not recorded which). These receptors came from a human donor who was either an allogeneic HSCT recipient or a stem cell or donor lymphocyte infusion donor (not recorded which). It is not recorded whose cells these are; they may come from a transplant donor. Each CDR3 is given without its conserved first and last residue. The D gene is left open where the match is weak.

>TRBJ1-2|TRBD1|TRBV7-8
ASSSLTVLGQGIDGYT
>TRBJ2-1|TRBD2|TRBV15
ATEEGGVSYNEQF
>TRBJ2-7|TRBD1|TRBV7-8
ASRPDRVRTYEQY
>TRBJ1-2|TRBD1|TRBV20-1
SAMRAVGQAGYT
>TRBJ1-1|-|TRBV12-3/TRBV12-4
ASSFSQVEAF
>TRBJ2-3|-|TRBV6-1
ASTRDTLGVDTQY
>TRBJ1-2|-|TRBV12-3/TRBV12-4
ASSGRWLPVYYGYT
>TRBJ1-5|-|TRBV6-6
ASSTSTQGPQH
>TRBJ2-5|-|TRBV7-8
ASSLPQGFGETQY
>TRBJ2-5|-|TRBV6-1
ASRESGDIQETQY
>TRBJ1-2|-|TRBV6-1
ASSPPGPTGYT
>TRBJ2-7|-|TRBV14
ASSQRGPGGSVQY
>TRBJ2-1|-|TRBV25-1
ASSARTAWVIYNEQF
>TRBJ1-4|TRBD1|TRBV5-1
ASSLTLTGGGEKLF
>TRBJ2-1|TRBD2|TRBV13
ASSLERAGVLNYNEQF
>TRBJ2-5|TRBD2|TRBV9
ASSPITSGRIETQY
>TRBJ1-2|TRBD1|TRBV29-1
SVENWDRMGNYGYT
>TRBJ2-3|-|TRBV25-1
ASSGPGSADTQY
>TRBJ2-7|TRBD1|TRBV9
ASSGTGALVSEQY
>TRBJ1-3|-|TRBV20-1
SARVVGGSGNTIY
>TRBJ2-2|TRBD2|TRBV27
ASGTSGEIYTGELF
>TRBJ1-3|-|TRBV12-3/TRBV12-4
ASMGAGNTIY
>TRBJ1-3|TRBD1|TRBV12-3/TRBV12-4
ASSLGDRAGNTIY
>TRBJ2-5|TRBD2|TRBV4-2
ASSQEKVGGGLQETQY
>TRBJ1-1|TRBD1|TRBV6-1
ASSTTGTGFNTEAF